A selection of T cell receptor beta chains follows, all from one sample in a study of Ad26.COV2.S vaccination and SARS-CoV-2 variants. Clones were sequenced by immunoSEQ multiplex PCR, and TCRdb holds only the in-frame ones, with some missing. The repertoire has about 480,000 clones, roughly 87% of them found once; the top ten carry around 13%. The specimen was peripheral blood, collected in a trial of Ad26.COV2.S vaccine versus placebo. These receptors all stem from a person aged 18-60 years who received the Ad26.COV2.S COVID-19 vaccine or a placebo. The CDR3 runs from the conserved cysteine through the conserved F or W. D genes are given only for firm matches. The size field is filled for only some rows; it gives once, few, many or a size class.

cdr3_nt,cdr3_aa,d_call,j_call,clone_size,v_call
TGTGCCAGCAGCCCGGACGACTCGGTGCCGTTCTTC,CASSPDDSVPFF,NA,TRBJ2-1,NA,TRBV3-1/TRBV3-2
TGTGCCAGCAGCTTAGTTGTCGGGGGACGGGGTGGCTACACCTTC,CASSLVVGGRGGYTF,NA,TRBJ1-2,NA,TRBV7-8
TGTGCCAGCAGTTTAGGACAGGGGGCGGGGGGACAGCCCCAGCATTTT,CASSLGQGAGGQPQHF,TRBD1,TRBJ1-5,few,TRBV28
TGTGCCAGTAGTAAGCCCACCGGAGCGGGAGGGCCAGGCAATGAGCAGTTCTTC,CASSKPTGAGGPGNEQFF,TRBD2,TRBJ2-1,NA,TRBV19
TGTGCCAGCAGCCTGAGTGGCACTGAAGCTTTCTTT,CASSLSGTEAFF,NA,TRBJ1-1,NA,TRBV6-1
TGTGCCAGCAGTTACGGAGAAACTTTGAACACCGGGGAGCTGTTTTTT,CASSYGETLNTGELFF,NA,TRBJ2-2,few,TRBV6-2/TRBV6-3
TGTGCCAGCAGTGGCCCCGGGACTAGCGGGAGTTACCGGTACTTC,CASSGPGTSGSYRYF,TRBD2,TRBJ2-7,NA,TRBV6-2/TRBV6-3
TGTGCCAGCAGTGAATACAGGGCTCCCCAACAGCCCCAGCATTTT,CASSEYRAPQQPQHF,NA,TRBJ1-5,once,TRBV6-1
TGTGCCACCAAGGACAGGGGAGGGTACTGGAGCAATCAGCCCCAGCATTTT,CATKDRGGYWSNQPQHF,TRBD1,TRBJ1-5,NA,TRBV19
TGTGCCAGCAGTCCGCAGTTGAATGAGCAGTTCTTC,CASSPQLNEQFF,NA,TRBJ2-1,NA,TRBV12-3/TRBV12-4
TGTGCCAGTAGTACGAGGGGGCGGAACACTGAAGCTTTCTTT,CASSTRGRNTEAFF,TRBD1,TRBJ1-1,NA,TRBV19
TGTGCCAGCTCCTCCTCCCGGGACAGGGGAAGAAATGAGCAGTTCTTC,CASSSSRDRGRNEQFF,TRBD1,TRBJ2-1,once,TRBV5-4
TGTGCCAGCAGCAGGCCACAAGAGACCCAGTACTTC,CASSRPQETQYF,NA,TRBJ2-5,NA,TRBV28
TGTGCCAGTAGCAGACAGGCCCTTGGCTACACCTTC,CASSRQALGYTF,NA,TRBJ1-2,NA,TRBV19
TGTGCCAGCAGCTTGGGACAGGGTCGTAATGAAAAACTGTTTTTT,CASSLGQGRNEKLFF,TRBD1,TRBJ1-4,NA,TRBV11-2
TGTGCCTGGGGAGGGACGGGTTACCAAGAGACCCAGTACTTC,CAWGGTGYQETQYF,NA,TRBJ2-5,NA,TRBV30
TGTGCCAGCAGCTTGACGGATAATTCACCCCTCCACTTT,CASSLTDNSPLHF,NA,TRBJ1-6,NA,TRBV5-8
TGTGCCAGTAGTATCCCCCAGGTGAATCAGCCCCAGCATTTT,CASSIPQVNQPQHF,NA,TRBJ1-5,NA,TRBV19
TGCGCCAGCAGCCAAGATTTGGGGAGTCAGCCCCAGCATTTT,CASSQDLGSQPQHF,NA,TRBJ1-5,NA,TRBV4-3
TGTGCCAGCAGCGTAGATGCTCCGGGCAGTGAAGCTTTCTTT,CASSVDAPGSEAFF,NA,TRBJ1-1,NA,TRBV9
TGTGCCAGCAGCTTGTGGGCGGGAGTGACAGATACGCAGTATTTT,CASSLWAGVTDTQYF,TRBD2,TRBJ2-3,NA,TRBV5-4
TGTGCCAAACGGGACAGGCTACAAGAGACCCAGTACTTC,CAKRDRLQETQYF,TRBD1,TRBJ2-5,NA,TRBV30
TGTGCCAGCAGCCCTTCGGCTAGTGGCACAGATACGCAGTATTTT,CASSPSASGTDTQYF,NA,TRBJ2-3,once,TRBV11-2
TGTGCCAGCAGCCCAGCCGGGACCCTAGGCCGTGAAAAACTGTTTTTT,CASSPAGTLGREKLFF,NA,TRBJ1-4,NA,TRBV7-2
TGTGCCAGCAGTTACTCCCCGGGACAGGCCTATACGCAGTATTTT,CASSYSPGQAYTQYF,TRBD1,TRBJ2-3,NA,TRBV6-2/TRBV6-3
TGTGCCAGCAGTTACCCCAGCCTAGCGGGAGTAAATGAGCAGTTCTTC,CASSYPSLAGVNEQFF,TRBD2,TRBJ2-1,NA,TRBV6-5
TGTGCCAGCAGCCCAGTCTCGGAAGCTGGCGCTGGAAACACCATATATTTT,CASSPVSEAGAGNTIYF,NA,TRBJ1-3,few,TRBV4-2
TGTGCCAGCAGCGCCACAGGAGGCACCTACGAGCAGTACTTC,CASSATGGTYEQYF,NA,TRBJ2-7,NA,TRBV6-5
TGTGCCAGCTCACCAACTGGGCTGCTGATTGCCGAGCAGTACTTC,CASSPTGLLIAEQYF,NA,TRBJ2-7,NA,TRBV18
TGTGCCAGCAGGGGGGGGGCTTCCAGGGATGGCTACACCTTC,CASRGGASRDGYTF,NA,TRBJ1-2,few,TRBV5-4
TGTGCCAGTGGTCAGAGGAACACTGAAGCTTTCTTT,CASGQRNTEAFF,NA,TRBJ1-1,once,TRBV19
TGTGCCAGCACCACTAGGGGGGCCAACACAGATACGCAGTATTTT,CASTTRGANTDTQYF,NA,TRBJ2-3,NA,TRBV6-6
TGCGCCAGCGGACAGGGAGAAGCTCAGCCCCAGCATTTT,CASGQGEAQPQHF,TRBD1,TRBJ1-5,once,TRBV10-2
TGTGCCAGCAGCACCAGTGGTAGGACAGGGCTCACTGAAGCTTTCTTT,CASSTSGRTGLTEAFF,TRBD1,TRBJ1-1,NA,TRBV9
TGTGCCAGCAGTTTTTACGGCACAGATACGCAGTATTTT,CASSFYGTDTQYF,NA,TRBJ2-3,NA,TRBV27
TGCGCCAGCAGCTTCGAAGGGACGGAACAAGAGACCCAGTACTTC,CASSFEGTEQETQYF,NA,TRBJ2-5,NA,TRBV5-1
TGCGCCAGCAGCTCAGCCAGCGGGGATAATTCACCCCTCCACTTT,CASSSASGDNSPLHF,NA,TRBJ1-6,NA,TRBV5-1
TGTGCCAGCAGTTACGGACTAGGAGGAGAGACCCAGTACTTC,CASSYGLGGETQYF,TRBD2,TRBJ2-5,NA,TRBV6-5
TGTGCCAGCAGCCCGAAGGGTTATGGCTACACCTTC,CASSPKGYGYTF,NA,TRBJ1-2,NA,TRBV5-6
TGTGCCAGTACTCAGGGATTGGACTATGGCTACACCTTC,CASTQGLDYGYTF,NA,TRBJ1-2,NA,TRBV19
TGTGCAAGTCGCTTTTTCGACCAGGAGCTGGGCCTTAATGAGCAGTTCTTC,CASRFFDQELGLNEQFF,NA,TRBJ2-1,NA,TRBV12-2
TGTGCCATCAGCCCGACAGGGAACTACGAGCAGTACTTC,CAISPTGNYEQYF,TRBD1,TRBJ2-7,NA,TRBV10-3
TGTGCAAGTCGCTCCCCTCGCCACCCTACAGCGGGCGCGGGCACCGGGGAGCTGTTTTTT,CASRSPRHPTAGAGTGELFF,NA,TRBJ2-2,once,TRBV12-2
TGTGCCAGCAGCCCCTGGGGTAGCGGGAGGAGGACAGATACGCAGTATTTT,CASSPWGSGRRTDTQYF,TRBD2,TRBJ2-3,NA,TRBV9
TGTGCCAGCAGTGTAACAGGATACGAGCAGTACTTC,CASSVTGYEQYF,NA,TRBJ2-7,NA,TRBV6-2/TRBV6-3
TGTGCCAGCAGCTTGGGGTTGTGGGACCTAGGGTCAGATACGCAGTATTTT,CASSLGLWDLGSDTQYF,NA,TRBJ2-3,NA,TRBV5-6